The 7 T cell receptor beta chains below all came from one sample that was sequenced in a study of cytomegalovirus exposure and HLA in healthy donors. The PCR used 60 Vbeta and 13 Jbeta primers. TCRdb's copy holds only in-frame clones and misses some; the assay was immunoSEQ multiplex PCR. The table lists 120,000 to 150,000 clones, about 66% of them singletons. Sequenced: PBMCs. The source is a male donor in good health and CMV-seronegative.

The genes are TRBV20-1 and TRBJ1-1; D is ambiguous. Germline-derived CDR1 and CDR2 are DFQATT and SNEGSKA (reference sequence). The CDR3 has 10 residues. Trimming took 6 bases from V and 3 from J, leaving 5 bases between them. The CDR3 nucleotides read TGCAGTGCCCGGTACACTGAAGCTTTCTTT. Encoded protein: CSARYTEAFF.

The genes are TRBV28 and TRBJ2-7, with D perhaps TRBD1 (5 bases). From germline, CDR1 is MDHEN and CDR2 SYDVKM. The length of the CDR3 is 14 residues. V lost 3 bases and J 2 bases, leaving 11 bases between the germline ends. The CDR3 region has the DNA TGTGCCAGCAGTTTGGTTCAGGGAACCTACGAGCAGTACTTC. The encoded protein is CASSLVQGTYEQYF.

The rearrangement uses TRBV5-6 and TRBJ2-7; tentative D call: TRBD1 (6 bases). From germline, CDR1 is SGHDT and CDR2 YYEEEE. V dropped 0 bases and J dropped 3 bases, with 7 bases sitting between them. This CDR3 comprises 13 residues. The chain's CDR3 is CASSLETGYEQYF. The DNA for the CDR3 is TGTGCCAGCAGCTTGGAGACAGGCTACGAGCAGTACTTC.

The chain combines TRBV7-9 with TRBJ1-2; D is ambiguous. The CDR3 runs to 13 residues. Germline CDR1 is SEHNR and CDR2 is FQNEAQ (reference sequence). V was shortened by 5 bases and J by 4 bases, with 11 bases between the two germline ends. The CDR3 DNA is TGTGCCAGCAGCCCCGCTCGGGGCTATGGCTACACCTTC. Translated, it gives CASSPARGYGYTF.

This clone appeared a few times. The V call is TRBV18, the J call TRBJ2-7; perhaps TRBD1 as D (6 bases). Deletions cut 5 bases from V and 2 bases from J, with 7 bases between. Looked up from germline, CDR1 is KGHSH and CDR2 is LQKENI. The CDR3 is 12 amino acids. The CDR3 reads CASSRTAYEQYF. CDR3 DNA sequence: TGTGCCAGCTCAAGGACAGCCTACGAGCAGTACTTC.

This clone was observed a few times. The rearrangement joins TRBV4-2 to TRBJ2-7, with 7 positions matching TRBD2. The CDR3 is made up of 15 amino acids. V shed 0 bases and J 2 bases; nucleotides not matched to a gene: 4. The germline gives CDR1 LGHNA, CDR2 YNFKEQ. CDR3 residues: CASSQETSPAYEQYF. In nucleotides, the CDR3 is TGTGCCAGCAGCCAAGAGACTAGCCCGGCCTACGAGCAGTACTTC.

The rearrangement joins TRBV11-3 to TRBJ2-3; D not resolved. The CDR3 is 13 amino acids. The V end was cut by 5 bases, the J end by 2 bases, with 8 bases between. Germline CDR1 and CDR2: SGHNT and YENEEA. In nucleotides, the CDR3 is TGTGCCAGCAGCAGCGTTCTCACAGATACGCAGTATTTT. This sequence encodes CASSSVLTDTQYF. Full variable domain (outside the CDR3, taken from reference TRBV11-3 and TRBJ2-3): EAGVVQSPRYKIIEKKQPVAFWCNPISGHNTLYWYLQNLGQGPELLIRYENEEAVDDSQLPKDRFSAERLKGVDSTLKIQPAELGDSAVYLCASSSVLTDTQYFGPGTRLTVL.